This passage covers 28 T cell receptor beta chains from one sample sequenced in a study of naive CD8 T cells in extremely preterm neonates. Overall study results and limits: Preterm CDR3s were shorter than older groups', with fewer N additions and less trimming.

Extremely preterm deliveries at about 22-27 weeks of gestation provided the preterm samples. Clones were sequenced by immunoSEQ multiplex PCR, and TCRdb holds only the in-frame ones, with some missing. The data contain roughly 4,800 clones, 90% to 95% of them singletons. Antigens for these TCRs are unknown. The sample consisted of naive CD8+ T cells from cord blood. Every receptor here comes from a boy who was born preterm.

J is TRBJ2-5 and V is TRBV30; 10 bases match TRBD2. The germline V gene encodes CDR1 GTSNPN and CDR2 SVGIG (reference sequence). The ends lost 1 base at V and 4 bases at J; junction bases unmatched: 0. CDR3 size: 13 residues. CDR3 residues: CAWSGLAGETQYF. CDR3 nucleotide sequence: TGTGCCTGGAGTGGACTAGCGGGAGAGACCCAGTACTTC.

The V call is TRBV28, the J call TRBJ2-7; 12 bases line up with TRBD1. This CDR3 spans 15 amino acids. Germline V CDR1 and CDR2: MDHEN, SYDVKM. Unmatched junction bases numbered 2, after V lost 3 bases and J lost 2 bases. CDR3: CASSFRDRGPYEQYF. Written as DNA, the CDR3 is TGTGCCAGCAGTTTCCGGGACAGGGGGCCCTACGAGCAGTACTTC.

V is TRBV5-1 and J is TRBJ2-5; 12 bases agree with TRBD2. Germline CDR1 and CDR2: SGHRS and YFSETQ. The CDR3 has 17 residues. The junction had 4 bases not matched to a gene; V was cut back by 0 bases and J by 1 base. CDR3 nucleotides: TGCGCCAGCAGCTTGGGGGGGACTAGCGGGTCCCAAGAGACCCAGTACTTC. Protein product: CASSLGGTSGSQETQYF.

The rearrangement joins TRBV2 to TRBJ1-2, with 10 bases identical to TRBD1. The V and J ends lost 9 bases and 2 bases, in that order; junction bases with no gene match: 0. The CDR3 totals 12 residues. CDR1 is SNHLY and CDR2 is FYNNEI in the germline V gene. CDR3 sequence reads: CARTGGNYGYTF. In DNA form, the CDR3 reads TGTGCCAGGACAGGGGGCAACTATGGCTACACCTTC.

The chain has TRBV27 and TRBJ1-1; D uncertain. The CDR3 covers 11 residues. The germline V and J ends were trimmed by 2 bases and 6 bases, with 4 bases remaining between them. The V gene's germline CDR1 is MNHEY and CDR2 SMNVEV (reference sequence). The CDR3 region is CASSLGAEAFF. The CDR3 bases are TGTGCCAGCAGTTTAGGGGCTGAAGCTTTCTTT.

The chain joins TRBV27 to TRBJ2-3; D is perhaps TRBD1 (7 bases). The V end lost 6 bases, the J end lost 4 bases, and 17 bases lay between the germline ends. This CDR3 region has 15 residues. CDR1 is MNHEY, CDR2 SMNVEV, per germline (reference sequence). CDR3 in amino acids: CASRWGVGTADTQYF. CDR3 nucleotide sequence: TGTGCCAGCAGATGGGGGGTCGGGACAGCAGATACGCAGTATTTT.

The V and J genes are TRBV6-1 and TRBJ2-7; 9 bases agree with TRBD1. CDR3 length equals 12 residues. V lost 6 bases to trimming and J lost 7 bases; unmatched junction nucleotides: 4. The germline gives CDR1 MNHNS, CDR2 SASEGT. The DNA for the CDR3 is TGTGCCAGCAGACAGGGGGCGGGAGAGCAGTACTTC. Protein sequence: CASRQGAGEQYF.

The chain employs TRBV19 and TRBJ2-7; no firm D call. V lost 4 bases and J 2 bases, leaving 18 bases between the germline ends. Germline loops: CDR1 LNHDA, CDR2 SQIVND (reference sequence). The CDR3 runs to 16 residues. In nucleotides, the CDR3 is TGTGCCAGTAGTACAACCGCCAAGTCGGGCACCTACGAGCAGTACTTC. Its protein product is CASSTTAKSGTYEQYF.

The chain recombines TRBV7-3 with TRBJ2-1, with no clear D. V lost 1 base, J lost 0 bases, and 7 bases lay in between. The CDR3 sequence is 15 residues long. Germline CDR1 is SGHTA and CDR2 is FQGTGA. The CDR3 DNA reads as TGTGCCAGCAGCTTAAGGTTTAGCTCCTACAATGAGCAGTTCTTC. Translating it yields CASSLRFSSYNEQFF.

This clone occurred once. The J gene is TRBJ1-2, the V gene TRBV27; 11 positions agree with TRBD1. The V gene's germline CDR1 is MNHEY and CDR2 SMNVEV (reference sequence). After removal of 4 bases from V and 3 bases from J, the junction contained 1 base not matched to a gene. This CDR3 region has 14 residues. The CDR3: CASSWTGGDYGYTF. DNA of the CDR3: TGTGCCAGCAGTTGGACAGGGGGCGACTATGGCTACACCTTC.

The rearrangement uses TRBV11-2 and TRBJ2-7; D not resolved. The germline V and J ends were trimmed by 5 bases and 3 bases, with 11 bases remaining between them. The CDR3 covers 13 residues. Germline assignment: CDR1 SGHAT and CDR2 FQNNGV. CDR3 residues: CASSSPPYYEQYF. The CDR3 nucleotides read TGTGCCAGCAGCAGCCCCCCTTACTACGAGCAGTACTTC. Full variable domain (remainder filled in from reference TRBV11-2 and TRBJ2-7): EAGVAQSPRYKIIEKRQSVAFWCNPISGHATLYWYQQILGQGPKLLIQFQNNGVVDDSQLPKDRFSAERLKGVDSTLKIQPAKLEDSAVYLCASSSPPYYEQYFGPGTRLTVT.

The DNA of the CDR3 is TGTGCCAGCAGCTTAGCGGGAGCTGGCACCTACGAGCAGTACTTC. Amino acid sequence: CASSLAGAGTYEQYF. V gene TRBV7-2 combines with J gene TRBJ2-7; possible D gene TRBD2, 5 bases. V dropped 0 bases and J dropped 2 bases, with 11 bases sitting between them. Germline lookup yields CDR1 SGHTA and CDR2 FQGNSA. The CDR3 runs 15 residues.

This clone was observed a single time. This chain joins TRBV12-5 and TRBJ1-3; the match to TRBD1 covers 9 bases. CDR3 length equals 14 residues. Germline V gives CDR1 LGHNT, CDR2 FRNRAP. Unmatched junction bases numbered 4, after V lost 7 bases and J lost 3 bases. Written as DNA, the CDR3 is TGTGCTAGTGTTTACAGGGGGCTTGGAAACACCATATATTTT. Protein sequence: CASVYRGLGNTIYF.

The rearrangement links TRBV30 to TRBJ2-7, with 7 bases aligning to TRBD1. This CDR3 region has 14 residues. After removal of 4 bases from V and 2 bases from J, the junction contained 8 bases not matched to a gene. Germline V gene lookup returns CDR1 GTSNPN and CDR2 SVGIG (reference sequence). CDR3 sequence reads: CAWIPGQAPYEQYF. As DNA, the CDR3 is TGTGCCTGGATCCCCGGACAGGCTCCCTACGAGCAGTACTTC.

The chain is built from TRBV5-1 and TRBJ2-1, with 9 bases identical to TRBD2. The CDR3 loop spans 14 amino acids. The germline gives CDR1 SGHRS, CDR2 YFSETQ. V lost 0 bases to trimming and J lost 5 bases; unmatched junction nucleotides: 0. For the CDR3, the DNA is TGCGCCAGCAGCTTGGGACTAGCGGACAATGAGCAGTTCTTC. The encoded protein is CASSLGLADNEQFF. Supplemented by reference TRBV5-1 and TRBJ2-1, the full variable domain reads KAGVTQTPRYLIKTRGQQVTLSCSPISGHRSVSWYQQTPGQGLQFLFEYFSETQRNKGNFPGRFSGRQFSNSRSEMNVSTLELGDSALYLCASSLGLADNEQFFGPGTRLTVL.

The chain uses TRBV7-2 and TRBJ2-3; TRBD2 matches 15 bases. V was clipped by 4 bases and J by 4 bases; unmatched bases: 0. Germline V gene lookup returns CDR1 SGHTA and CDR2 FQGNSA. This CDR3 comprises 15 residues. In DNA form, the CDR3 reads TGTGCCAGCAGCTGGACTAGCGGGAGGGCAGATACGCAGTATTTT. This codes for CASSWTSGRADTQYF.

The chain has TRBV18 and TRBJ2-7; the match to TRBD1 covers 12 bases. The CDR3 consists of 14 residues. V lost 3 bases, J lost 5 bases, and 2 bases stayed unmatched. Germline V gene sequence: CDR1 KGHSH, CDR2 LQKENI. CDR3 loop: CASSPGQGAHEQYF. In DNA, the CDR3 is TGTGCCAGCTCACCGGGACAGGGGGCCCACGAGCAGTACTTC.

This chain links TRBV9 with TRBJ2-3, with D perhaps matching TRBD2 (6 bases). Germline V gene lookup returns CDR1 SGDLS and CDR2 YYNGEE. The germline V and J ends were trimmed by 0 bases and 5 bases, with 10 bases remaining between them. This CDR3 has 14 residues. CDR3 protein: CASSVDLALDTQYF. The CDR3 nucleotides are TGTGCCAGCAGCGTAGACCTAGCGTTAGATACGCAGTATTTT.

V gene TRBV27 combines with J gene TRBJ2-7, with TRBD2 matching over 12 bases. V dropped 4 bases and J dropped 2; count of bases not matched to a gene: 0. CDR3 length equals 14 residues. Germline lookup yields CDR1 MNHEY and CDR2 SMNVEV (reference sequence). In nucleotides, the CDR3 is TGTGCCAGCAGTTGGACTAGCGGGGCCTACGAGCAGTACTTC. The encoded protein is CASSWTSGAYEQYF.

This chain uses TRBV28 with TRBJ2-3, with unresolved D. Trimming removed 7 bases from V and 2 bases from J, with 4 bases in between. This CDR3 has 11 residues. CDR1 is MDHEN and CDR2 is SYDVKM in the germline V gene. CDR3 residues: CASTDTDTQYF. The CDR3 nucleotides are TGTGCCAGCACCGACACAGATACGCAGTATTTT.

The rearrangement uses TRBV4-2 and TRBJ2-7; D is ambiguous. V lost 0 bases to trimming and J lost 4 bases, with 4 bases between them. Germline V CDR1 and CDR2: LGHNA, YNFKEQ. There are 12 residues in the CDR3. CDR3 sequence: CASSQDRYEQYF. CDR3 DNA: TGTGCCAGCAGCCAAGATAGGTACGAGCAGTACTTC.

The chain carries TRBV5-4 and TRBJ2-1; D is uncertain. Trimming shortened V by 1 base and J by 2 bases, and 4 bases separated the two germline ends. CDR1 SGHNT and CDR2 YYREEE come from the germline V gene (reference sequence). The CDR3 sequence is 13 residues long. The CDR3 DNA reads as TGTGCCAGCAGCTTGACAACCTACAATGAGCAGTTCTTC. Amino acid sequence: CASSLTTYNEQFF.

This chain links TRBV2 with TRBJ2-7; tentative D call: TRBD2 (5 bases). The CDR3 is made up of 13 amino acids. Per the germline V gene, CDR1 is SNHLY and CDR2 is FYNNEI. V lost 7 bases and J 4 bases, leaving 14 bases between the germline ends. The CDR3 loop is CASKDLAQYEQYF. CDR3 in DNA: TGTGCCAGCAAGGACCTAGCACAGTACGAGCAGTACTTC.

V and J are TRBV7-9 and TRBJ2-1, with 8 bases aligning to TRBD2. Germline V gives CDR1 SEHNR, CDR2 FQNEAQ (reference sequence). The V segment lost 2 bases and the J segment 0 bases; nucleotides outside the gene matches: 0. This CDR3 region has 15 residues. CDR3 sequence (DNA): TGTGCCAGCAGCTTACTAGCGGGCTCCTACAATGAGCAGTTCTTC. As protein: CASSLLAGSYNEQFF.

The chain links TRBV28 to TRBJ2-7, with 14 nucleotides matching TRBD2. The junction had 5 bases not matched to a gene; V was cut back by 6 bases and J by 7 bases. The CDR3 is made up of 14 amino acids. Looked up from germline, CDR1 is MDHEN and CDR2 is SYDVKM. The chain's CDR3 is CASRTSGRAGEQYF. The DNA of the CDR3 is TGTGCCAGCAGGACTAGCGGGAGGGCAGGAGAGCAGTACTTC.

This chain joins TRBV28 and TRBJ1-4; the D gene is possibly TRBD1 (6 bases). The germline V gene encodes CDR1 MDHEN and CDR2 SYDVKM. V was pared by 6 bases and J by 4 bases, with 15 bases between. The CDR3 has 15 residues. The CDR3 region is CASSRLGGLNEKLFF. CDR3 nucleotides: TGTGCCAGCAGCCGCCTAGGGGGTCTTAATGAAAAACTGTTTTTT.

This chain uses TRBV5-1 with TRBJ2-7; 7 bases are shared with TRBD1. V shed 1 base and J 5 bases; nucleotides not matched to a gene: 3. Germline CDR1 reads SGHRS; CDR2 reads YFSETQ. This CDR3 region has 13 residues. The CDR3: CASSLYGQDEQYF. CDR3 coding DNA: TGCGCCAGCAGCTTGTACGGACAGGACGAGCAGTACTTC.

The chain links TRBV19 to TRBJ2-6; D ambiguous. V lost 7 bases, J lost 0 bases, and 7 bases lay in between. The CDR3 runs 14 residues. In germline, CDR1 is LNHDA, CDR2 SQIVND (reference sequence). CDR3 protein: CASTPPSGANVLTF. The CDR3 DNA follows: TGTGCCAGTACCCCCCCCTCTGGGGCCAACGTCCTGACTTTC.